One sample yielded the 4 T cell receptor beta chains listed below, sequenced in a study of graft-versus-host responses after intestinal transplantation. The protocol was immunoSEQ multiplex PCR, while the TCRdb copy is restricted to in-frame clones and leaves out a portion. Of around 49,000 clones listed, around 90% are singletons. No antigen has been assigned to these receptors. Sequencing used unstimulated CD4+ T cells sorted from spleen or lymph node cells, obtained before transplant. These receptor sequences come from a human donor who was the organ donor for an intestinal transplant.

The J gene is TRBJ2-5, the V gene TRBV14; TRBD2 aligns across 7 bases. The germline CDR1 and CDR2 sequences are SGHDN and FVKESK. The CDR3 has 16 amino acids. The junction had 12 bases not matched to a gene; V was cut back by 4 bases and J by 4 bases. DNA of the CDR3: TGTGCCAGCAGCCGGGATACTCAGGGAGGGCTAGAGACCCAGTACTTC. The encoded protein is CASSRDTQGGLETQYF.

This rearrangement joins TRBV5-4 to TRBJ2-7; weak D call: TRBD1 (6 bases). V was cut by 4 bases and J by 5 bases, with 19 bases left in between. Germline loops: CDR1 SGHNT, CDR2 YYREEE (reference sequence). The CDR3 has 15 residues. The CDR3 DNA reads TGTGCCAGCAGCACTAGACAGGTCGTTGGCGACGAGCAGTACTTC. This codes for CASSTRQVVGDEQYF. Using reference TRBV5-4 and TRBJ2-7 for the parts outside the CDR3, the full variable domain is ETGVTQSPTHLIKTRGQQVTLRCSSQSGHNTVSWYQQALGQGPQFIFQYYREEENGRGNFPPRFSGLQFPNYSSELNVNALELDDSALYLCASSTRQVVGDEQYFGPGTRLTVT.

The chain combines TRBV18 with TRBJ2-4, with 11 bases lining up with TRBD2. The V and J ends lost 2 bases and 0 bases, in that order; junction bases with no gene match: 6. The CDR3 is 18 residues long. Germline-derived CDR1 and CDR2 are KGHSH and LQKENI. DNA of the CDR3: TGTGCCAGCTCACCAGAGACTAGCGGGACTCTAGCCAAAAACATTCAGTACTTC. It specifies CASSPETSGTLAKNIQYF.

The chain uses TRBV7-8 and TRBJ2-7, with 7 bases that match TRBD2. The ends lost 6 bases at V and 1 base at J; junction bases unmatched: 6. The CDR3 loop spans 14 amino acids. In germline, CDR1 is SGHVS, CDR2 FQNEAQ. The CDR3 DNA reads as TGTGCCAGCAGATCGAGCGGGATTTCCTACGAGCAGTACTTC. Translated: CASRSSGISYEQYF.